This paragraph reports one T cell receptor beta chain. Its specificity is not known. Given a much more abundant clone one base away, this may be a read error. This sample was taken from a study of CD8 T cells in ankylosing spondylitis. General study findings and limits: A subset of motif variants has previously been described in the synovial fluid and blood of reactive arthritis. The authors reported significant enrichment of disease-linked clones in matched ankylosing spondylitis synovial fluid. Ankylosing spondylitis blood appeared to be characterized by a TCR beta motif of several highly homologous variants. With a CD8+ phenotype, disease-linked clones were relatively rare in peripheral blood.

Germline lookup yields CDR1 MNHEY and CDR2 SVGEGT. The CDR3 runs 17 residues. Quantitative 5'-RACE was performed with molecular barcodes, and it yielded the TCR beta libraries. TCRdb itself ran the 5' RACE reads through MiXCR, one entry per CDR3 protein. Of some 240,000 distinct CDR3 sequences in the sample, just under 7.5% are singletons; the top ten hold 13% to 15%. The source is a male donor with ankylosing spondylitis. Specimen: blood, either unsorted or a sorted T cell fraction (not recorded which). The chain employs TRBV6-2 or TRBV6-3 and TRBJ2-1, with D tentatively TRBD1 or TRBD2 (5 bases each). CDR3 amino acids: CASCYSRDQTSYNEQFF. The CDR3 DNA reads TGTGCCAGCTGTTACTCGAGGGACCAAACCTCCTACAATGAGCAGTTCTTC.